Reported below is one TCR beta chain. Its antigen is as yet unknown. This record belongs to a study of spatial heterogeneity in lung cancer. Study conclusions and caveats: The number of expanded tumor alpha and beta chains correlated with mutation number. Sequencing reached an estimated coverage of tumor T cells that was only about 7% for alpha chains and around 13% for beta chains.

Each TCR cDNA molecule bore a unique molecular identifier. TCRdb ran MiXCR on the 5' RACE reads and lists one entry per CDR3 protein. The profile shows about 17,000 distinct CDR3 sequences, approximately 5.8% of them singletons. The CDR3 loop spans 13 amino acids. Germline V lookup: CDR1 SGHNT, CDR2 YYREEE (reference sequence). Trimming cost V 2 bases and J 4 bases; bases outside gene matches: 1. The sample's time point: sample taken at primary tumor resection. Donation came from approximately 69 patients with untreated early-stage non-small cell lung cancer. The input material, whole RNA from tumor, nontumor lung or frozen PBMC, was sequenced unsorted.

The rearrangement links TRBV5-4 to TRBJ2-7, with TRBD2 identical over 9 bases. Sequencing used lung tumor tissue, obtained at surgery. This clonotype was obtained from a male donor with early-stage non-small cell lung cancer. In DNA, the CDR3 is TGTGCCAGCAGCTTAACTAGCGGGTACGAGCAGTACTTC. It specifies CASSLTSGYEQYF.